A selection of T cell receptor beta chains follows, all from one sample in a study of siplizumab effects on memory and regulatory T cells. Here immunoSEQ multiplex PCR was the method, and the copy in TCRdb shows in-frame clones only, minus some. The sample carries about 100,000 clones, roughly 91% recorded once. Sequencing was done on a sample of non-Treg CD4+ T cells sorted from blood. These receptors were taken from a human donor in good health. Both conserved end residues are part of each CDR3. The order of the fields is V gene, J gene, CDR3 length, clone size, D gene, CDR3 protein, CDR3 DNA. A D gene is named only where the DNA matches it firmly. Size is stated for part of the rows, as once, few or many counts, or as a class when the clone is expanded.

v_gene: TRBV5-1; j_gene: TRBJ1-4; len: 15; abundance: -; d_gene: -; CDR3aa: CASSLVGGVNEKLFF; CDR3nt: TGCGCCAGCAGCTTGGTGGGGGGTGTTAATGAAAAACTGTTTTTT
v_gene: TRBV18; j_gene: TRBJ2-3; len: 13; abundance: -; d_gene: -; CDR3aa: CASSPPGTDTQYF; CDR3nt: TGTGCCAGCTCACCACCTGGCACAGATACGCAGTATTTT
v_gene: TRBV12-5; j_gene: TRBJ2-7; len: 16; abundance: once; d_gene: TRBD2; CDR3aa: CASGLVGAGGPLEQYF; CDR3nt: TGTGCTAGTGGTTTGGTAGGAGCGGGAGGGCCTCTCGAGCAGTACTTC
v_gene: TRBV7-8; j_gene: TRBJ2-1; len: 14; abundance: -; d_gene: -; CDR3aa: CASSLGPDYNEQFF; CDR3nt: TGTGCCAGCAGCTTAGGGCCTGACTACAATGAGCAGTTCTTC
v_gene: TRBV7-2; j_gene: TRBJ2-3; len: 15; abundance: -; d_gene: -; CDR3aa: CASSLDRESTDTQYF; CDR3nt: TGTGCCAGCAGCTTAGACAGGGAATCCACAGATACGCAGTATTTT
v_gene: TRBV19; j_gene: TRBJ1-2; len: 13; abundance: -; d_gene: TRBD1; CDR3aa: CASLGQGFYGYTF; CDR3nt: TGTGCCAGTCTCGGACAGGGCTTCTATGGCTACACCTTC
v_gene: TRBV30; j_gene: TRBJ2-7; len: 15; abundance: -; d_gene: TRBD1; CDR3aa: CAWSGSGGRGYEQYF; CDR3nt: TGTGCCTGGAGTGGGTCAGGGGGACGAGGATACGAGCAGTACTTC
v_gene: TRBV11-2; j_gene: TRBJ2-7; len: 13; abundance: once; d_gene: -; CDR3aa: CASSLSSREKQYF; CDR3nt: TGTGCCAGCAGCTTATCTTCCCGGGAGAAGCAGTACTTC
v_gene: TRBV6-5; j_gene: TRBJ1-2; len: 15; abundance: -; d_gene: TRBD1; CDR3aa: CASSYRTGAYYGYTF; CDR3nt: TGTGCCAGCAGTTATAGGACAGGGGCTTATTATGGCTACACCTTC
v_gene: TRBV18; j_gene: TRBJ2-3; len: 19; abundance: once; d_gene: TRBD2; CDR3aa: CASSPWGPSGSHGTDTQYF; CDR3nt: TGTGCCAGCTCACCCTGGGGGCCCAGCGGGAGCCATGGCACAGATACGCAGTATTTT
v_gene: TRBV2; j_gene: TRBJ2-7; len: 13; abundance: -; d_gene: TRBD1; CDR3aa: CASHRQGRGEQYF; CDR3nt: TGTGCCAGCCATCGACAGGGCAGGGGGGAGCAGTACTTC
v_gene: TRBV7-3; j_gene: TRBJ2-2; len: 14; abundance: -; d_gene: -; CDR3aa: CASSLLSDTGELFF; CDR3nt: TGTGCCAGCAGCTTACTCTCGGACACCGGGGAGCTGTTTTTT
v_gene: TRBV11-2; j_gene: TRBJ2-7; len: 15; abundance: -; d_gene: TRBD1; CDR3aa: CASRPLTGRGHEQYF; CDR3nt: TGTGCCAGCAGACCACTAACAGGCAGGGGGCACGAGCAGTACTTC
v_gene: TRBV7-9; j_gene: TRBJ1-1; len: 15; abundance: -; d_gene: -; CDR3aa: CASSLASGMNTEAFF; CDR3nt: TGTGCCAGCAGCTTAGCCTCGGGGATGAACACTGAAGCTTTCTTT
v_gene: TRBV7-2; j_gene: TRBJ2-1; len: 18; abundance: once; d_gene: -; CDR3aa: CASSLGRASSGPMNEQFF; CDR3nt: TGTGCCAGCAGCTTAGGCAGGGCGAGTAGCGGCCCCATGAATGAGCAGTTCTTC
v_gene: TRBV7-2; j_gene: TRBJ1-5; len: 15; abundance: few; d_gene: -; CDR3aa: CASSLAQISNQPQHF; CDR3nt: TGTGCCAGCAGCTTAGCTCAGATTAGCAATCAGCCCCAGCATTTT
v_gene: TRBV6-6; j_gene: TRBJ2-2; len: 15; abundance: -; d_gene: TRBD2; CDR3aa: CASRLPGGVDGELFF; CDR3nt: TGTGCCAGCAGATTGCCGGGGGGAGTGGACGGGGAGCTGTTTTTT
v_gene: TRBV7-7; j_gene: TRBJ2-1; len: 17; abundance: -; d_gene: TRBD2; CDR3aa: CASSPGGGGSSYNEQFF; CDR3nt: TGTGCTAGCAGTCCCGGGGGGGGCGGGAGCTCCTACAATGAGCAGTTCTTC
v_gene: TRBV7-9; j_gene: TRBJ1-3; len: 15; abundance: -; d_gene: -; CDR3aa: CASSLGGLTGNTIYF; CDR3nt: TGTGCCAGCAGCTTAGGGGGGCTGACTGGAAACACCATATATTTT
v_gene: TRBV5-1; j_gene: TRBJ1-1; len: 14; abundance: -; d_gene: -; CDR3aa: CASSPGIRNTEAFF; CDR3nt: TGCGCCAGCAGCCCCGGGATCCGGAACACTGAAGCTTTCTTT
v_gene: TRBV5-5; j_gene: TRBJ1-3; len: 18; abundance: -; d_gene: TRBD1; CDR3aa: CASSPKPTGTGSGNTIYF; CDR3nt: TGTGCCAGCAGCCCTAAACCAACCGGGACAGGGAGTGGAAACACCATATATTTT
v_gene: TRBV7-9; j_gene: TRBJ2-6; len: 13; abundance: -; d_gene: -; CDR3aa: CASSISGANVLTF; CDR3nt: TGTGCCAGCAGCATCTCTGGGGCCAACGTCCTGACTTTC
v_gene: TRBV7-6; j_gene: TRBJ2-1; len: 12; abundance: -; d_gene: TRBD1; CDR3aa: CASSKGQGEQFF; CDR3nt: TGTGCCAGCAGCAAGGGACAGGGAGAGCAGTTCTTC
v_gene: TRBV19; j_gene: TRBJ2-1; len: 14; abundance: -; d_gene: -; CDR3aa: CASSNLRDVVGQFF; CDR3nt: TGTGCCAGTAGTAACCTCCGGGACGTGGTCGGGCAGTTCTTC
v_gene: TRBV27; j_gene: TRBJ2-1; len: 13; abundance: few; d_gene: TRBD2; CDR3aa: CAIRPSGSSEQFF; CDR3nt: TGTGCCATTCGCCCTAGCGGGAGTAGTGAGCAGTTCTTC
v_gene: TRBV12-5; j_gene: TRBJ2-7; len: 17; abundance: -; d_gene: TRBD2; CDR3aa: CASGPAVGGRAIGEQYF; CDR3nt: TGTGCTAGTGGTCCTGCGGTCGGCGGGAGGGCCATAGGCGAGCAGTACTTC
v_gene: TRBV28; j_gene: TRBJ1-1; len: 17; abundance: -; d_gene: TRBD1; CDR3aa: CASSFWQGASENTEAFF; CDR3nt: TGTGCCAGCAGTTTTTGGCAGGGGGCATCGGAGAACACTGAAGCTTTCTTT
v_gene: TRBV30; j_gene: TRBJ2-7; len: 14; abundance: -; d_gene: -; CDR3aa: CAWSRGTAGLEQYF; CDR3nt: TGTGCCTGGAGCAGAGGGACTGCGGGACTCGAGCAGTACTTC
v_gene: TRBV7-9; j_gene: TRBJ1-5; len: 13; abundance: -; d_gene: -; CDR3aa: CASSFRDREPQHF; CDR3nt: TGTGCCAGCAGCTTCAGGGACCGGGAGCCCCAGCATTTT
v_gene: TRBV10-3; j_gene: TRBJ2-7; len: 15; abundance: -; d_gene: TRBD1; CDR3aa: CAIRAGQGGPYEQYF; CDR3nt: TGTGCCATCAGAGCCGGACAGGGGGGACCCTACGAGCAGTACTTC
v_gene: TRBV7-3; j_gene: TRBJ2-1; len: 15; abundance: -; d_gene: -; CDR3aa: CASSLSADLYNEQFF; CDR3nt: TGTGCCAGCAGCTTATCGGCAGATCTCTACAATGAGCAGTTCTTC
v_gene: TRBV19; j_gene: TRBJ1-3; len: 17; abundance: -; d_gene: TRBD1; CDR3aa: CASTNRGQHLSGNTIYF; CDR3nt: TGTGCCAGTACCAATCGGGGACAGCATCTCTCTGGAAACACCATATATTTT
v_gene: TRBV5-1; j_gene: TRBJ2-7; len: 14; abundance: -; d_gene: TRBD2; CDR3aa: CASSSGTSRQEQYF; CDR3nt: TGCGCCAGCAGCTCAGGGACTAGCAGGCAGGAGCAGTACTTC
v_gene: TRBV25-1; j_gene: TRBJ1-1; len: 12; abundance: -; d_gene: -; CDR3aa: CASMGGNTEAFF; CDR3nt: TGTGCCAGCATGGGGGGAAACACTGAAGCTTTCTTT
v_gene: TRBV2; j_gene: TRBJ2-5; len: 15; abundance: -; d_gene: -; CDR3aa: CASSEMPGKRETQYF; CDR3nt: TGTGCCAGCAGTGAAATGCCAGGGAAGAGAGAGACCCAGTACTTC
v_gene: TRBV7-9; j_gene: TRBJ1-3; len: 15; abundance: -; d_gene: -; CDR3aa: CASSSGPPSGNTIYF; CDR3nt: TGTGCCAGCAGCTCCGGGCCTCCCTCTGGAAACACCATATATTTT
v_gene: TRBV21-1; j_gene: TRBJ2-4; len: 14; abundance: -; d_gene: -; CDR3aa: CASSKTEQRGIQYF; CDR3nt: TGTGCCAGCAGCAAGACGGAGCAAAGGGGCATTCAGTACTTC
v_gene: TRBV9; j_gene: TRBJ2-6; len: 17; abundance: -; d_gene: -; CDR3aa: CASSKLPGFSGANVLTF; CDR3nt: TGTGCCAGCAGCAAATTACCAGGGTTCTCTGGGGCCAACGTCCTGACTTTC
v_gene: TRBV5-1; j_gene: TRBJ2-4; len: 16; abundance: -; d_gene: TRBD1; CDR3aa: CASQTDLGTGKDIQYF; CDR3nt: TGCGCCAGCCAAACCGACCTCGGGACAGGGAAAGACATTCAGTACTTC
v_gene: TRBV25-1; j_gene: TRBJ1-4; len: 12; abundance: -; d_gene: -; CDR3aa: CASSDRNEKLFF; CDR3nt: TGTGCCAGCTCGGACAGAAATGAAAAACTGTTTTTT
v_gene: TRBV5-1; j_gene: TRBJ2-7; len: 11; abundance: -; d_gene: -; CDR3aa: CASSGPYEQYF; CDR3nt: TGCGCCAGCAGCGGCCCCTACGAGCAGTACTTC
v_gene: TRBV29-1; j_gene: TRBJ2-3; len: 11; abundance: -; d_gene: -; CDR3aa: CSGRFTDTQYF; CDR3nt: TGCAGCGGTCGGTTCACAGATACGCAGTATTTT
v_gene: TRBV2; j_gene: TRBJ2-3; len: 16; abundance: -; d_gene: -; CDR3aa: CASSEGAGSATDTQYF; CDR3nt: TGTGCCAGCAGTGAAGGGGCGGGATCAGCAACAGATACGCAGTATTTT
v_gene: TRBV29-1; j_gene: TRBJ2-5; len: 12; abundance: -; d_gene: -; CDR3aa: CSVDGRGETQYF; CDR3nt: TGCAGCGTTGACGGACGGGGGGAGACCCAGTACTTC
v_gene: TRBV18; j_gene: TRBJ2-2; len: 15; abundance: -; d_gene: TRBD1; CDR3aa: CASSQGQGNTGELFF; CDR3nt: TGTGCCAGCTCCCAAGGACAGGGGAACACCGGGGAGCTGTTTTTT
v_gene: TRBV14; j_gene: TRBJ2-7; len: 13; abundance: once; d_gene: -; CDR3aa: CASSQRGSYEQYF; CDR3nt: TGTGCCAGCAGCCAAAGAGGGTCCTACGAGCAGTACTTC
v_gene: TRBV4-2; j_gene: TRBJ1-2; len: 11; abundance: -; d_gene: -; CDR3aa: CASSQEAGYTF; CDR3nt: TGTGCCAGCAGCCAAGAGGCTGGCTACACCTTC